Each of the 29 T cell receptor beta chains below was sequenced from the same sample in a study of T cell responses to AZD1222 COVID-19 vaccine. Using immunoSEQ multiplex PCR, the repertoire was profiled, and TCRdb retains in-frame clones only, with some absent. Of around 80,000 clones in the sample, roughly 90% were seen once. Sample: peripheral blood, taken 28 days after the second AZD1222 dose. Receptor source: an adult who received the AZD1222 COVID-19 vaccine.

The CDR3 DNA reads TGTGCCAGCAGCCCGCGGACAGGGCTGAACACCGGGGAGCTGTTTTTT. This codes for CASSPRTGLNTGELFF. The genes are TRBV7-7 and TRBJ2-2, with 8 bases that match TRBD1. There are 16 residues in the CDR3. The V gene's germline CDR1 is SSHAT and CDR2 FNYEAQ (reference sequence). Unmatched junction bases numbered 6, after V lost 5 bases and J lost 1 base.

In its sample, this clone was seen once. In DNA form, the CDR3 reads TGTGCCAGCAGCAAACTAACCCCTTTGTACAGGCCACTCGGAAACACCATATATTTT. It codes for CASSKLTPLYRPLGNTIYF. The rearrangement links TRBV21-1 to TRBJ1-3; TRBD1 is taken as the D call from the table, unchecked against the DNA. TRBV21-1 has pseudogene status. This CDR3 has 19 residues.

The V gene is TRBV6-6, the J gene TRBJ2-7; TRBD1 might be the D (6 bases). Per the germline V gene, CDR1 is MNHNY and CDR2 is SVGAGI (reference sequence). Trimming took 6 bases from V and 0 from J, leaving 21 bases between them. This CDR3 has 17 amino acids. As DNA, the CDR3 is TGTGCCAGCAGCCGACGATGGCCAGGGGACCTCTCCTACGAGCAGTACTTC. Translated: CASSRRWPGDLSYEQYF.

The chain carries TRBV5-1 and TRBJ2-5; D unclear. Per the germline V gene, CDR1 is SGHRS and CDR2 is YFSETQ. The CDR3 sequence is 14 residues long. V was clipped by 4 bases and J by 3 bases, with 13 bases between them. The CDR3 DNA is TGCGCCAGCAGCCTGCCCCCGGGCGAAGAGACCCAGTACTTC. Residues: CASSLPPGEETQYF.

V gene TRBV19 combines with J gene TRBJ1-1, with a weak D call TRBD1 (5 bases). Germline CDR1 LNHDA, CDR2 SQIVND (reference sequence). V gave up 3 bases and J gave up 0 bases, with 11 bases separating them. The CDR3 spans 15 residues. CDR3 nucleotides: TGTGCCAGTAGTATGGGCAGGGAGCTGAACACTGAAGCTTTCTTT. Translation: CASSMGRELNTEAFF.

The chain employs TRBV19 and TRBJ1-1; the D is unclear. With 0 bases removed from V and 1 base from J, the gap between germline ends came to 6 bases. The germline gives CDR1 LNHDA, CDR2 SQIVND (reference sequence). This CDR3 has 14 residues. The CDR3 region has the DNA TGTGCCAGTAGTATAGATCGGCAGAACACTGAAGCTTTCTTT. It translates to CASSIDRQNTEAFF.

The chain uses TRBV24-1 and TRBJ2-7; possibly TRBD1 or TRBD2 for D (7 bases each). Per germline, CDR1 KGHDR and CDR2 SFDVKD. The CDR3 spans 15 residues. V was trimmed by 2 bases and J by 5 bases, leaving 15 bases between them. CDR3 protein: CATSDWPGGADEQYF. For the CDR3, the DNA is TGTGCCACCAGTGATTGGCCAGGGGGGGCCGACGAGCAGTACTTC.

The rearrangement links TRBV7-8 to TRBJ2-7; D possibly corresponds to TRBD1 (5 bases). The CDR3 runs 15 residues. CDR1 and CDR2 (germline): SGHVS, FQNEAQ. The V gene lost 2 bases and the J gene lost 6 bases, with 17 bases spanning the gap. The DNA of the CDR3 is TGTGCCAGCAGCTTATTACGGGTGACCCAGGGCGAGCAGTACTTC. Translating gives CASSLLRVTQGEQYF.

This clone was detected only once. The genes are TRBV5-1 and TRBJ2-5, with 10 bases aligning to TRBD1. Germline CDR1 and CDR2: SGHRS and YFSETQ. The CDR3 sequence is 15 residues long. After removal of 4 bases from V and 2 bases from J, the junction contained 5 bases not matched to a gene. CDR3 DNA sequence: TGCGCCAGCAGCGGGGGGACAGGGGAGCAAGAGACCCAGTACTTC. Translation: CASSGGTGEQETQYF. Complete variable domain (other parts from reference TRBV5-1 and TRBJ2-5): KAGVTQTPRYLIKTRGQQVTLSCSPISGHRSVSWYQQTPGQGLQFLFEYFSETQRNKGNFPGRFSGRQFSNSRSEMNVSTLELGDSALYLCASSGGTGEQETQYFGPGTRLLVL.

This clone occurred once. CDR3 residues: CASSDEAGQPQHF. The DNA for the CDR3 is TGTGCCAGCAGTGATGAGGCGGGGCAGCCCCAGCATTTT. The chain recombines TRBV2 with TRBJ1-5; D not certain. Germline lookup yields CDR1 SNHLY and CDR2 FYNNEI. The ends were cut back, 3 bases at V and 7 bases at J, with 10 bases in the middle. The CDR3 has 13 amino acids.

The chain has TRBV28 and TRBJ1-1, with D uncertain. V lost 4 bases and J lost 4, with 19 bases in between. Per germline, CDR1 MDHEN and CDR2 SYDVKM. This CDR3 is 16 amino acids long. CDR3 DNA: TGTGCCAGCAGTTATCCAAGTGGCGGCGGCGGCACTGAAGCTTTCTTT. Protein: CASSYPSGGGGTEAFF.

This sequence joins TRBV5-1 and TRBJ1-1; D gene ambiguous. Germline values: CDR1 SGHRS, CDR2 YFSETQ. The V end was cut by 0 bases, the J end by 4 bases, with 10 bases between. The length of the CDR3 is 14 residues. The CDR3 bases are TGCGCCAGCAGCTTGGACCCGGGGTTCACTGAAGCTTTCTTT. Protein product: CASSLDPGFTEAFF.

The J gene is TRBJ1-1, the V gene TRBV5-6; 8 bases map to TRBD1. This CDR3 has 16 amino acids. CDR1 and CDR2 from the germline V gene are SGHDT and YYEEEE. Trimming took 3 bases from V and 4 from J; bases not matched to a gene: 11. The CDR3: CASSSGTGWGGTEAFF. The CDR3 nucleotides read TGTGCCAGCAGCTCCGGGACAGGTTGGGGGGGCACTGAAGCTTTCTTT.

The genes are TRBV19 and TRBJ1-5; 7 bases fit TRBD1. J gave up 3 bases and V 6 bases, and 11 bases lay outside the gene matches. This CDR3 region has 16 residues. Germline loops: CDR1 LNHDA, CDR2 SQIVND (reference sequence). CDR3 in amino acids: CASSILGGQTNQPQHF. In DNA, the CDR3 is TGTGCCAGTAGCATCCTTGGGGGACAGACCAATCAGCCCCAGCATTTT. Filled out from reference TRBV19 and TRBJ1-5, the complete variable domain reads DGGITQSPKYLFRKEGQNVTLSCEQNLNHDAMYWYRQDPGQGLRLIYYSQIVNDFQKGDIAEGYSVSREKKESFPLTVTSAQKNPTAFYLCASSILGGQTNQPQHFGDGTRLSIL.

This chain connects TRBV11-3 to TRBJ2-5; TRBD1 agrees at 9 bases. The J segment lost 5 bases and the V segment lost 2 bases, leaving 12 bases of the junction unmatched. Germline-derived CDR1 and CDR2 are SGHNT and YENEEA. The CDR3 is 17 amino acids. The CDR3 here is CASSLSSGDRGSETQYF. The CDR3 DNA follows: TGTGCCAGCAGCTTATCTTCCGGAGACAGGGGGTCGGAGACCCAGTACTTC.

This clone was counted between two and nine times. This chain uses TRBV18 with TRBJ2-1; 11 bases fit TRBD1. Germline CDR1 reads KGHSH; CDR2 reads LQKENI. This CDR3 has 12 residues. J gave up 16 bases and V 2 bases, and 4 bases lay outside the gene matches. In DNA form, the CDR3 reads TGTGCCAGCTCACCAGGGGACAGGGGGAAATTCTTC. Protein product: CASSPGDRGKFF.

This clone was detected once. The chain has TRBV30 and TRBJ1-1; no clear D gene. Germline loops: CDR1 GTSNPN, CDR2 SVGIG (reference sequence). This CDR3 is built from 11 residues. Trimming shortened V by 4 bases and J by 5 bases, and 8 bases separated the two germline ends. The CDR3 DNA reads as TGTGCCTGGATCAGGCGGACTGAAGCTTTCTTT. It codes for CAWIRRTEAFF.

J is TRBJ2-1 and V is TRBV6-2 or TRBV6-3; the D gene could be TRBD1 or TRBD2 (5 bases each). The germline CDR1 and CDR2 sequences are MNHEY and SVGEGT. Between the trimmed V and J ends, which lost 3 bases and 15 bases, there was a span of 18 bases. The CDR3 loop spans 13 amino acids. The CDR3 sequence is CASSYVGGSGPFF. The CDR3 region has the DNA TGTGCCAGCAGTTATGTAGGTGGGTCGGGACCGTTCTTC.

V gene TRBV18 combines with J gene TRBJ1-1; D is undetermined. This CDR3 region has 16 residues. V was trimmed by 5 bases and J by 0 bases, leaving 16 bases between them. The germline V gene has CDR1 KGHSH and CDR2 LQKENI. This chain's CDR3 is CASSGLDKRLNTEAFF. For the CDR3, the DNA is TGTGCCAGCTCAGGACTCGACAAGAGATTGAACACTGAAGCTTTCTTT.

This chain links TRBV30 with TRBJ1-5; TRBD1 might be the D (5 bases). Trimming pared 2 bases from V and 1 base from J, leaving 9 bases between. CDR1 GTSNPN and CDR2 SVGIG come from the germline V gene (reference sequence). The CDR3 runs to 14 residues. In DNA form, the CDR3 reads TGTGCCTGGAGTCCAGGGTGGAGCAATCAGCCCCAGCATTTT. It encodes CAWSPGWSNQPQHF.

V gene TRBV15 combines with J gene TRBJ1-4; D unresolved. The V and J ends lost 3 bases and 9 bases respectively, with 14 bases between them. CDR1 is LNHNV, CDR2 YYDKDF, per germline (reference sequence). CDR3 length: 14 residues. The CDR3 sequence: CATSSGRAIQKLFF. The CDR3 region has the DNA TGTGCCACCAGCAGTGGGCGGGCGATCCAAAAACTGTTTTTT.

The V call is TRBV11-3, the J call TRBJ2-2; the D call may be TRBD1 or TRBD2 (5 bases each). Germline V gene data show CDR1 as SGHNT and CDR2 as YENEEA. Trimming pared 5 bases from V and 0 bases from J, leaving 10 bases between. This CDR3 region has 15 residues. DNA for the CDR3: TGTGCCAGCAGCCGAGGGGCCTCGAACACCGGGGAGCTGTTTTTT. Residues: CASSRGASNTGELFF.

CDR3 nucleotides: TGCGCCAGCAGGGAGGGCGGGACATACAATGAGCAGTTCTTC. The encoded protein is CASREGGTYNEQFF. The chain combines TRBV5-1 with TRBJ2-1; D might be TRBD1 or TRBD2, each matching 6 bases. V was cut by 5 bases and J by 4 bases, with 13 bases left in between. Looked up from germline, CDR1 is SGHRS and CDR2 is YFSETQ. This CDR3 is built from 14 residues.

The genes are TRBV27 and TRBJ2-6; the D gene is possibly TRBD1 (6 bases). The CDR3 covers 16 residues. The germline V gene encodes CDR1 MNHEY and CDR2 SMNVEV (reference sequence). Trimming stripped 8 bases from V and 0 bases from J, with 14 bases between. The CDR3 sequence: CASPVDSLSGANVLTF. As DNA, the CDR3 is TGTGCCAGCCCCGTGGACAGTCTCTCTGGGGCCAACGTCCTGACTTTC. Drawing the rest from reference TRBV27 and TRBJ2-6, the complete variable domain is EAQVTQNPRYLITVTGKKLTVTCSQNMNHEYMSWYRQDPGLGLRQIYYSMNVEVTDKGDVPEGYKVSRKEKRNFPLILESPSPNQTSLYFCASPVDSLSGANVLTFGAGSRLTVL.

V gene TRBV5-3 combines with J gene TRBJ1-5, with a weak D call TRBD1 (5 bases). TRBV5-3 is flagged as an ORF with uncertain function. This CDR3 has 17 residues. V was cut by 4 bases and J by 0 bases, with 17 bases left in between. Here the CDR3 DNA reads TGTGCCAGAAGCGGGGGACTTTCGCCTTATAGCAATCAGCCCCAGCATTTT. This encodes CARSGGLSPYSNQPQHF.

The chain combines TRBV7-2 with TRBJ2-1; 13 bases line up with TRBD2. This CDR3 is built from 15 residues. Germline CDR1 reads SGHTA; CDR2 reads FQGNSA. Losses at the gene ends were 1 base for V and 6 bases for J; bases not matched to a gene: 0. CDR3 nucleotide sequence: TGTGCCAGCAGCTTAGGGACTAGCGGGAGCAATGAGCAGTTCTTC. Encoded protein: CASSLGTSGSNEQFF.

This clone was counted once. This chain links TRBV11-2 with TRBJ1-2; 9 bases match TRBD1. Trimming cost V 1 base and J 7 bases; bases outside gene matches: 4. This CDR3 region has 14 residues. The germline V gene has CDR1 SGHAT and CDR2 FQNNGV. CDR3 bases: TGTGCCAGCAGCTTAGTGGGACAGGGAAGTGGCTACACCTTC. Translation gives CASSLVGQGSGYTF.

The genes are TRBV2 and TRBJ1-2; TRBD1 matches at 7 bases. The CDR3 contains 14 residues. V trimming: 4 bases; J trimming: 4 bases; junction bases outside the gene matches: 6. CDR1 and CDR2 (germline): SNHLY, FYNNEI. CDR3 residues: CASSGTQGLYGYTF. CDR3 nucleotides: TGTGCCAGCAGTGGAACACAGGGGCTCTATGGCTACACCTTC.

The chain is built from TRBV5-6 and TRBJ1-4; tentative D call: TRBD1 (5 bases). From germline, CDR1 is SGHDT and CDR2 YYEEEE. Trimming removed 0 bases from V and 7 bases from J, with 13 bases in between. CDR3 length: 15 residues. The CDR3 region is CASSLVEGFGEKLFF. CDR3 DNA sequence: TGTGCCAGCAGCTTGGTAGAGGGGTTTGGTGAAAAACTGTTTTTT. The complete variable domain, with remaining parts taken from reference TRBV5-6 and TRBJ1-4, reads DAGVTQSPTHLIKTRGQQVTLRCSPKSGHDTVSWYQQALGQGPQFIFQYYEEEERQRGNFPDRFSGHQFPNYSSELNVNALLLGDSALYLCASSLVEGFGEKLFFGSGTQLSVL.